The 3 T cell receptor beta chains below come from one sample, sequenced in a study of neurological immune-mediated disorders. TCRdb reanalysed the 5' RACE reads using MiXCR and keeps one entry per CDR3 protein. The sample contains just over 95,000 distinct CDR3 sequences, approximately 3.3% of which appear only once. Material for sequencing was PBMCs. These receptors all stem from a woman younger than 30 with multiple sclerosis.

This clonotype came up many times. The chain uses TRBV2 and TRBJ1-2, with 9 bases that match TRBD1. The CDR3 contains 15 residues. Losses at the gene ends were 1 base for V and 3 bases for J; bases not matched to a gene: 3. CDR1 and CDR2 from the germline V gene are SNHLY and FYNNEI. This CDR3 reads CASSEEQGADYGYTF. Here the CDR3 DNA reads TGTGCCAGCAGTGAAGAACAGGGGGCTGACTATGGCTACACCTTC.

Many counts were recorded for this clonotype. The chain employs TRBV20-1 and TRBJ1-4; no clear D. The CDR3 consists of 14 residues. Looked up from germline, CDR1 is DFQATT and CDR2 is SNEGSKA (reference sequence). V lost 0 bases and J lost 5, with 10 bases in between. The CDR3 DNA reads TGCAGTGCTAGAGACGCAAGAAAAAATGAAAAACTGTTTTTT. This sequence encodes CSARDARKNEKLFF.

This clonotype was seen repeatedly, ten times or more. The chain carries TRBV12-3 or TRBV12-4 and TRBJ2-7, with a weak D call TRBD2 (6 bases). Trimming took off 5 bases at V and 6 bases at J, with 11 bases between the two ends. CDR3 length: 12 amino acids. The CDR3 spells CASSLGGAEQYF. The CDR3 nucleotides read TGTGCCAGCAGTCTCGGAGGGGCCGAGCAGTACTTC.